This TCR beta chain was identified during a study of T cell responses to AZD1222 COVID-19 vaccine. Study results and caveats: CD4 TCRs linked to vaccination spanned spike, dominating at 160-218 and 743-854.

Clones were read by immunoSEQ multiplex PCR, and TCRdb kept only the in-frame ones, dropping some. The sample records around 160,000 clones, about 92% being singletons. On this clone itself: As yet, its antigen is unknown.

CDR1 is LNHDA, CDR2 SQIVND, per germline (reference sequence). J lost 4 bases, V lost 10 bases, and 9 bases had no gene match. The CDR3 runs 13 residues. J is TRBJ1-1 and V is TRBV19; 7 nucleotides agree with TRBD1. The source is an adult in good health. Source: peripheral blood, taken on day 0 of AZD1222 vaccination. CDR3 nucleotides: TGTGCCACCCGGGACAGTGCAGTCACTGAAGCTTTCTTT. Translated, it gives CATRDSAVTEAFF.